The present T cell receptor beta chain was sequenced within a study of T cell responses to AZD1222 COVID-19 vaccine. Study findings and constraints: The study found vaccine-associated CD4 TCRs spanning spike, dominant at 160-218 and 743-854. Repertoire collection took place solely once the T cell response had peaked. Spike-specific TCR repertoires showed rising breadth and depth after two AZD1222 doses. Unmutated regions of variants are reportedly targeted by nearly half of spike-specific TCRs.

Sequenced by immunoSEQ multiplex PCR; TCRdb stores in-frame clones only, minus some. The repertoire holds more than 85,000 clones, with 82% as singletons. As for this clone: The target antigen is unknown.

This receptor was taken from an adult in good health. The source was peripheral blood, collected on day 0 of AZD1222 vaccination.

As DNA, the CDR3 is TGCAGTGCTAGTTCTAGCGGGGGTCGCACAGATACGCAGTATTTT. Translating it yields CSASSSGGRTDTQYF. V and J are TRBV20-1 and TRBJ2-3, with TRBD2 matching over 10 bases. With 3 bases clipped from V and 1 base from J, the junction kept 4 bases outside the gene matches. CDR1 is DFQATT, CDR2 SNEGSKA, per germline (reference sequence). The CDR3 consists of 15 residues.